What follows describes a single TCR beta chain. This record comes from a study of cytomegalovirus exposure and HLA in healthy donors. Both 60 Vbeta primers and 13 Jbeta primers went into the PCR. Produced via immunoSEQ multiplex PCR; TCRdb's table is partial and in-frame only. The sample has tens of thousands of clones; less than 75% are singletons. The sample consisted of PBMCs. This clonotype was obtained from a woman aged 45-60 years in good health and CMV-seropositive.

CDR3 amino acids: CASRHTRSGANVLTF. The CDR3 DNA reads as TGTGCCAGCAGACACACCCGCTCTGGGGCCAACGTCCTGACTTTC. This rearrangement joins TRBV28 to TRBJ2-6; D unresolved. V lost 6 bases, J lost 0 bases, and 9 bases lay in between. Germline V lookup: CDR1 MDHEN, CDR2 SYDVKM. The CDR3 loop spans 15 amino acids.